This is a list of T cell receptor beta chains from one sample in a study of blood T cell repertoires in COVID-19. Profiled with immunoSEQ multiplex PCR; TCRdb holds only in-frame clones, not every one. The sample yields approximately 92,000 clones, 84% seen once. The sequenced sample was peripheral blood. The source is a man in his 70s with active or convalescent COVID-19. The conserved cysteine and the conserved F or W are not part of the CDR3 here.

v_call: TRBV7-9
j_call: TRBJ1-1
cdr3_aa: ASSGIRDRGLGEAF

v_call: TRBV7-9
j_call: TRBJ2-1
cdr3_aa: ASSLAKLGTLGYNEQF

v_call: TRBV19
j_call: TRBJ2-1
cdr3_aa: ASRTLGGRAEQF

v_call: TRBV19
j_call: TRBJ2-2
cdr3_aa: ASSTIPQDSRNTGELF

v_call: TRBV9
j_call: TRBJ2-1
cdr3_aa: ASSVGRGRNEQF

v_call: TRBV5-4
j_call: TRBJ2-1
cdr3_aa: ASSLGDRGINEQF

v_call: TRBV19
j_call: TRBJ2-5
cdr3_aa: ASSITVLETQY

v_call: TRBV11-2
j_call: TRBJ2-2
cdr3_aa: ASSLARRGSNTGELF

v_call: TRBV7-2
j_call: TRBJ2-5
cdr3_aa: ASSPQAGFPRTQY

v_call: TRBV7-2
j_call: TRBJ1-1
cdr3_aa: ASSPRMARGQGNTEAF

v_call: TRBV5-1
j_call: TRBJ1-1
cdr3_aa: ASSLNRGLNTEAF

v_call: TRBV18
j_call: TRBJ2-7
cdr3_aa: ASSPLTTGVYEQY

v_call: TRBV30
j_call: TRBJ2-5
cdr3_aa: AWSVQEGETQY

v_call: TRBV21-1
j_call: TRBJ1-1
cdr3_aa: ASSKSGGEAF

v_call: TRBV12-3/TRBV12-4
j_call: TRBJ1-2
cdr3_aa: ASSFEGVNGYT

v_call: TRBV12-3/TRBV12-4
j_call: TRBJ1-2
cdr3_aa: ASSFGQGGGYT

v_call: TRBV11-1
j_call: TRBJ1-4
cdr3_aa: ASSLEPTTNEKLF

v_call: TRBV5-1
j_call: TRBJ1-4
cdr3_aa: ASSPSGLDNEKLF

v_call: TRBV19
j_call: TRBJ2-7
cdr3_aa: ASSIIQGPAYEQY

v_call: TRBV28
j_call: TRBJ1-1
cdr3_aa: ASSGTPMNTEAF

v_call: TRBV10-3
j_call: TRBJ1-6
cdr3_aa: AIRKDGNNSPLH

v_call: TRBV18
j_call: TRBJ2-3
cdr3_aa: ASSPLQGTGTDTQY

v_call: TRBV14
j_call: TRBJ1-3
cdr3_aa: ASSRQGFGNTIY

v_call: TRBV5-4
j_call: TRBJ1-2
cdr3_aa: AVPGFSNGYT

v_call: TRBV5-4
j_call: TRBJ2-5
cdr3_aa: ASSFGGFQETQY

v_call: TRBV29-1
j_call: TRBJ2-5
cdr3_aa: SVRRGLAGETQY

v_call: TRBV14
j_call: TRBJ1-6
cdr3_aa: ASSQATGSSYNSPLH

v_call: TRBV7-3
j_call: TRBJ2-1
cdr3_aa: ASSSPGGGQF

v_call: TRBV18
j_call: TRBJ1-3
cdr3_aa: ASSPVGDSSGNTIY

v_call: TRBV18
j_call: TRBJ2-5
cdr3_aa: ASSPPTAQETQY

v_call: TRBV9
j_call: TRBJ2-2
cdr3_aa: ASSDGTGYTGELF

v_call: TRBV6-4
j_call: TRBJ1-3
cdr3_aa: ASSAKQGGEY

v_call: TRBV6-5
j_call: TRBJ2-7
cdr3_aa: ATLGAGGLYEQY

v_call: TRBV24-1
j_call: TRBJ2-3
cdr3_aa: ATSDMASTDTQY

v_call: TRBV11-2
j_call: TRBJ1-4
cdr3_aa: ASSLWGGSTNEKLF

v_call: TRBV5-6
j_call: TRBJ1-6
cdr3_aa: ASSLEADSPLH

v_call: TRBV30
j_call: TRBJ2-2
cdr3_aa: AWSVMTINTGELF

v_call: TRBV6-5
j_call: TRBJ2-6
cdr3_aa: AIRQDGANVLT

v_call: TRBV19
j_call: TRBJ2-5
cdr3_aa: ASSTPRGNSRETQY